The source of this T cell receptor beta chain is a study of cytomegalovirus exposure and HLA in healthy donors. Findings and caveats of the study: In an earlier analysis, about 87% or about 30%: the productive usage of most TCR beta V segments. Most observed TCR sequences were rare, whereas some public TCRs were detected in many donors. Later genetic work tied a missense DCLRE1C variant to beta-chain V and J trimming. The study flagged about 160 TCR beta chains as cytomegalovirus-associated.

Germline V gene data show CDR1 as MNHNY and CDR2 as SVGAGI (reference sequence). V was clipped by 6 bases and J by 7 bases, with 18 bases between them. The CDR3 extends over 14 amino acids. Only a few counts were recorded for this clone. Its antigen is unknown. The PCR ran on 60 Vbeta and 13 Jbeta primers. Sequenced by immunoSEQ multiplex PCR; TCRdb stores in-frame clones only, minus some. The sample lists some 150,000 clones, less than 10% occurring once. Sample: PBMCs. The chain combines TRBV6-6 with TRBJ1-1, with D maybe TRBD1 (5 bases). The sequence was collected from a male donor in good health and CMV-seronegative. The DNA of the CDR3 is TGTGCCAGCAGAGATAGGGGATCTGCCGGTGAAGCTTTCTTT. Protein sequence: CASRDRGSAGEAFF.